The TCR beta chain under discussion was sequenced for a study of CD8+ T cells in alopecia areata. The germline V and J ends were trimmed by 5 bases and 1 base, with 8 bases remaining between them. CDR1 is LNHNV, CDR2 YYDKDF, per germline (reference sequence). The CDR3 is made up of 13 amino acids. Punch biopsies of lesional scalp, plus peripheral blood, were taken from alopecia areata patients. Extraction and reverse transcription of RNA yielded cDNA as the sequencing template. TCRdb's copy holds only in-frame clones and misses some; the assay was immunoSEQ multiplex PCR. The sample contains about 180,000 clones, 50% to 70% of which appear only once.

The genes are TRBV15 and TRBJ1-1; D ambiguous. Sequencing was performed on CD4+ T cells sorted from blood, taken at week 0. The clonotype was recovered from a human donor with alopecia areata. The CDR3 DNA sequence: TGTGCCACCAGCCCACGACAGAACACTGAAGCTTTCTTT. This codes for CATSPRQNTEAFF.